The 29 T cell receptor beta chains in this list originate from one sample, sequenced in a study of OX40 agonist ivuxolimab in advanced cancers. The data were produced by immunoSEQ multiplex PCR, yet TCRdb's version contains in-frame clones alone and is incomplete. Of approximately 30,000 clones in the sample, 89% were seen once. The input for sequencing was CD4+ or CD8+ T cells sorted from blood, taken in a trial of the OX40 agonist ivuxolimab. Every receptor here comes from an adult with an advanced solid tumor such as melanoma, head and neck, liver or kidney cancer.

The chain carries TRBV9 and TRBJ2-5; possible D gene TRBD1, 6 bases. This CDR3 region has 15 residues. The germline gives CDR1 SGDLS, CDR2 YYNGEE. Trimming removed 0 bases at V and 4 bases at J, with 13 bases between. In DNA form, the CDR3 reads TGTGCCAGCAGCGTAGGGCAGGGGAAGGGAGAGACCCAGTACTTC. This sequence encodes CASSVGQGKGETQYF.

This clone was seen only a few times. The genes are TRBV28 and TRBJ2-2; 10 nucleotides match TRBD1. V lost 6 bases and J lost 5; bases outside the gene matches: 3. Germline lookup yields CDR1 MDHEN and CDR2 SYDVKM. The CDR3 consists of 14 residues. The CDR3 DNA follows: TGTGCCAGCAGCTCGGACAGGGGGACCGGGGAGCTGTTTTTT. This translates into CASSSDRGTGELFF.

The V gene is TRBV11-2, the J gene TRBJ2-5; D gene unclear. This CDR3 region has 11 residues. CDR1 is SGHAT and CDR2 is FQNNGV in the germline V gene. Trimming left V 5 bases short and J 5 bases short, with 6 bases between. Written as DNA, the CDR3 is TGTGCCAGCAGCCCTGGGGAGACCCAGTACTTC. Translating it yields CASSPGETQYF.

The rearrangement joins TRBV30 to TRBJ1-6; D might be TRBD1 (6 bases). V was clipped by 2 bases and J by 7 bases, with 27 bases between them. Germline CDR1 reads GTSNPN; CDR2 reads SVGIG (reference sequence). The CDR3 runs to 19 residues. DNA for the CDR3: TGTGCCTGGAGTACCTCCGAGGGGGGAATTCACACCCCCAATTCACCCCTCCACTTT. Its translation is CAWSTSEGGIHTPNSPLHF.

The CDR3 spells CASSYFPTDTQYF. In nucleotides, the CDR3 is TGTGCCAGCTCTTACTTCCCCACAGATACGCAGTATTTT. J is TRBJ2-3 and V is TRBV27; D gene uncertain. Looked up from germline, CDR1 is MNHEY and CDR2 is SMNVEV (reference sequence). The CDR3 runs 13 residues. V was trimmed by 8 bases and J by 2 bases, leaving 11 bases between them.

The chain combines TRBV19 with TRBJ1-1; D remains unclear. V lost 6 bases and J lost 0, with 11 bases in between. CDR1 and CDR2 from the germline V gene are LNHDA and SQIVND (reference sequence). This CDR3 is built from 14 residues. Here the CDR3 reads CASRDPFMNTEAFF. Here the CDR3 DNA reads TGTGCCAGTAGGGACCCTTTTATGAACACTGAAGCTTTCTTT.

As DNA, the CDR3 is TGTGCCAGTAGTAATGGACAGGGGGCTAATGAAAAACTGTTTTTT. This codes for CASSNGQGANEKLFF. The chain carries TRBV19 and TRBJ1-4, with TRBD1 matching 10 bases. The CDR3 has 15 amino acids. CDR1 is LNHDA, CDR2 SQIVND, per germline (reference sequence). J lost 3 bases, V lost 4 bases, and 2 bases had no gene match.

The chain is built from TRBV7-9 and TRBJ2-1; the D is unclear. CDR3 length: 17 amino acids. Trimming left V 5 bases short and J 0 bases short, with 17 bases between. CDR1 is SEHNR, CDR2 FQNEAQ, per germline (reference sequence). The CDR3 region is CASSQIIVAASYNEQFF. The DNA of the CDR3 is TGTGCCAGCAGCCAAATTATTGTGGCGGCCTCCTACAATGAGCAGTTCTTC.

This CDR3 is CAIGTSGTDTQYF. CDR3 nucleotide sequence: TGTGCCATCGGAACTAGCGGCACAGATACGCAGTATTTT. The chain combines TRBV10-3 with TRBJ2-3; 7 bases agree with TRBD2. This CDR3 region has 13 residues. Germline V CDR1 and CDR2: ENHRY, SYGVKD. The ends lost 8 bases at V and 1 base at J; junction bases unmatched: 3.

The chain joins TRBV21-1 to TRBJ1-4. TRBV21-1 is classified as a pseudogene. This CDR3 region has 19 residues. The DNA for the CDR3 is TGTGCCAGCAGCAGGGGGAACCCAGTCTTCGTTTCGACTAATGAAAAACTGTTTTTT. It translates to CASSRGNPVFVSTNEKLFF.

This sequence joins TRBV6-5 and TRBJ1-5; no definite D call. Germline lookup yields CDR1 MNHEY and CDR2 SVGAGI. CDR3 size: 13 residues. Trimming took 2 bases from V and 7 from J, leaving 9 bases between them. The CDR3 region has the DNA TGTGCCAGCAGTTACGCGGCGGAACAGCCCCAGCATTTT. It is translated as CASSYAAEQPQHF.

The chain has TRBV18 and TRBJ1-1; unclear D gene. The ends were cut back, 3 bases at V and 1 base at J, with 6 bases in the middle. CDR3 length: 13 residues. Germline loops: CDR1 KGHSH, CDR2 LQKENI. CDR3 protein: CASSPQGNTEAFF. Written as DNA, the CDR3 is TGTGCCAGCTCACCTCAAGGGAACACTGAAGCTTTCTTT.

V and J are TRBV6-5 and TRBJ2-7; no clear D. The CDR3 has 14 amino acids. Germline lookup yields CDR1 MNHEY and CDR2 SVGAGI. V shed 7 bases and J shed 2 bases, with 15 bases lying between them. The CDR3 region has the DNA TGTGCCAGCACCCGGACGGCGCCTCCCTACGAGCAGTACTTC. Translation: CASTRTAPPYEQYF.

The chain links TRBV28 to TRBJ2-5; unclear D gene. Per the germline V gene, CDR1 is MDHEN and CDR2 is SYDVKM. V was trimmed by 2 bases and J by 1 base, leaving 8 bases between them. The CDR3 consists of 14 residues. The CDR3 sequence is CASSLVGSQETQYF. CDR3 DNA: TGTGCCAGCAGTTTAGTCGGTAGCCAAGAGACCCAGTACTTC.

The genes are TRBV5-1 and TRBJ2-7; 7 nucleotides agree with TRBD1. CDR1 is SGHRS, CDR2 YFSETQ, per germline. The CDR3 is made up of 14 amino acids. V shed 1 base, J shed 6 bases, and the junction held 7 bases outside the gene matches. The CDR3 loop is CASSLRQGHSEQYF. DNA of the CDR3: TGCGCCAGCAGCTTGAGACAGGGACATTCCGAGCAGTACTTC. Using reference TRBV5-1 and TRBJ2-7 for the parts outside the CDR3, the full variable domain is KAGVTQTPRYLIKTRGQQVTLSCSPISGHRSVSWYQQTPGQGLQFLFEYFSETQRNKGNFPGRFSGRQFSNSRSEMNVSTLELGDSALYLCASSLRQGHSEQYFGPGTRLTVT.

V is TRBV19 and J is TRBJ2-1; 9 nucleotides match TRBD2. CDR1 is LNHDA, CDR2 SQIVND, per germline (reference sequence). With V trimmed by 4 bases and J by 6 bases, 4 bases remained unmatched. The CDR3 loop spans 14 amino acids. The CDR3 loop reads CASSKGLARNEQFF. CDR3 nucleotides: TGTGCCAGTAGTAAGGGACTAGCCCGCAATGAGCAGTTCTTC.

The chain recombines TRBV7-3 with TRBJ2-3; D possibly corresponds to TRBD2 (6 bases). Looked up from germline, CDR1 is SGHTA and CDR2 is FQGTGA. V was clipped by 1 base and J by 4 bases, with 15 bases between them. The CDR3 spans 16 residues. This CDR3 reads CASSLRGTRFPDTQYF. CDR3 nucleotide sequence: TGTGCCAGCAGCTTAAGGGGGACTCGCTTCCCAGATACGCAGTATTTT.

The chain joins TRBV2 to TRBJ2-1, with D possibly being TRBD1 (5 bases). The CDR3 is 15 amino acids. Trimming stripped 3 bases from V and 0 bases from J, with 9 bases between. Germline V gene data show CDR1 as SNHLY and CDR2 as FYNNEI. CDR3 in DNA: TGTGCCAGCAGTGAGGCAGGGCCCTCCTACAATGAGCAGTTCTTC. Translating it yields CASSEAGPSYNEQFF.

The CDR3 DNA reads TGCGCCAGCAGCCAGCCCGACAGTTACAATCAGCCCCAGCATTTT. Translated: CASSQPDSYNQPQHF. The chain carries TRBV4-1 and TRBJ1-5, with D perhaps matching TRBD1 (5 bases). V was cut by 3 bases and J by 3 bases, with 12 bases left in between. Per germline, CDR1 MGHRA and CDR2 YSYEKL. The CDR3 covers 15 residues.

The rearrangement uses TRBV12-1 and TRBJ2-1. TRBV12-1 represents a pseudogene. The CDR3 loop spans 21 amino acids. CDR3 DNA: TGTGCCAGCAGCCCTTACCCGCTTGGTCGGGGCAAGCGCATAGTCAACAATGAGCAGTTCTTC. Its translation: CASSPYPLGRGKRIVNNEQFF.

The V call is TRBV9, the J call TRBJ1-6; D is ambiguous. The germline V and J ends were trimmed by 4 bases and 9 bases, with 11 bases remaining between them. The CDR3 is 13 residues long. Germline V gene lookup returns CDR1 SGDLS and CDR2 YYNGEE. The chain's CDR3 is CASSPRTGSPLHF. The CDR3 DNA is TGTGCCAGCAGCCCCCGGACGGGTTCACCCCTCCACTTT. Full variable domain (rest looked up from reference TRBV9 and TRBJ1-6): DSGVTQTPKHLITATGQRVTLRCSPRSGDLSVYWYQQSLDQGLQFLIQYYNGEERAKGNILERFSAQQFPDLHSELNLSSLELGDSALYFCASSPRTGSPLHFGNGTRLTVT.

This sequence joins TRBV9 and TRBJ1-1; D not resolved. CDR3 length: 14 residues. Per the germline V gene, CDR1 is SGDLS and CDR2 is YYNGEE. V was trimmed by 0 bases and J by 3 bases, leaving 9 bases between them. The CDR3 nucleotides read TGTGCCAGCAGCGTAGAACCCGACTACACTGAAGCTTTCTTT. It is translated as CASSVEPDYTEAFF.

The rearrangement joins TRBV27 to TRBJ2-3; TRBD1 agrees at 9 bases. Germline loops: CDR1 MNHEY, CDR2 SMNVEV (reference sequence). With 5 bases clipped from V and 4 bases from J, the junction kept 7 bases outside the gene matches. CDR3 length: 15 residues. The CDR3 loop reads CASSLPGQGSDTQYF. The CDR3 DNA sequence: TGTGCCAGCAGTCTCCCGGGACAGGGCTCAGATACGCAGTATTTT.

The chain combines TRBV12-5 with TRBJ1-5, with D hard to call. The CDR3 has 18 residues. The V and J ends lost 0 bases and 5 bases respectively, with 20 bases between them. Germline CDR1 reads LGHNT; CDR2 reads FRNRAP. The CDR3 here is CASGLVLAREKLDQPQHF. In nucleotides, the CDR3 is TGTGCTAGTGGTTTGGTACTTGCTCGGGAGAAGCTTGATCAGCCCCAGCATTTT.

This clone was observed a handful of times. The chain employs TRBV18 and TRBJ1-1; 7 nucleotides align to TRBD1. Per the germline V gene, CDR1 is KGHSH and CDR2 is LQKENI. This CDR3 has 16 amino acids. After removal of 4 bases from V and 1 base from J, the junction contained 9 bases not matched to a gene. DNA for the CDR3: TGTGCCAGCTCACGGGGTTGGGGACAGACGAACACTGAAGCTTTCTTT. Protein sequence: CASSRGWGQTNTEAFF.

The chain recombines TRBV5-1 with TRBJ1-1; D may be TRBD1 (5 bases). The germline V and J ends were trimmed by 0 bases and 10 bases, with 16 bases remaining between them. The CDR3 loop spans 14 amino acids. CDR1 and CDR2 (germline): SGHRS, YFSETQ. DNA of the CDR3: TGCGCCAGCAGCTTGGCGGGGTCTAACGGGGGAGCTTTCTTT. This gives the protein CASSLAGSNGGAFF. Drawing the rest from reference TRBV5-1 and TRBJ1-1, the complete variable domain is KAGVTQTPRYLIKTRGQQVTLSCSPISGHRSVSWYQQTPGQGLQFLFEYFSETQRNKGNFPGRFSGRQFSNSRSEMNVSTLELGDSALYLCASSLAGSNGGAFFGQGTRLTVV.

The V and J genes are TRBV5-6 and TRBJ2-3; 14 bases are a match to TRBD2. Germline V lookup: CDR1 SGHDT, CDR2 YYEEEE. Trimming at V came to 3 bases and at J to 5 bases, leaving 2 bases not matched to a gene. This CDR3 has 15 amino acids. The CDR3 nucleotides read TGTGCCAGCAGCTGGGGACTAGCGGGAGTAGATACGCAGTATTTT. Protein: CASSWGLAGVDTQYF.

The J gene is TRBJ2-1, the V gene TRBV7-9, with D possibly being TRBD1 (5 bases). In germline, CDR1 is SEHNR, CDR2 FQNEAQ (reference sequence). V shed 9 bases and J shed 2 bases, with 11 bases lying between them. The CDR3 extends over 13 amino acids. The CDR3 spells CASQVGAYNEQFF. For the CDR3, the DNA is TGTGCCAGTCAAGTAGGGGCCTACAATGAGCAGTTCTTC.

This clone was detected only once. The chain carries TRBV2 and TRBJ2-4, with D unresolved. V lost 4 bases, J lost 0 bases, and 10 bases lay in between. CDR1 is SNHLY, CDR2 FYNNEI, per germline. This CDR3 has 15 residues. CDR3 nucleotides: TGTGCCAGCAGTGGGCCATCTCAAGCCAAAAACATTCAGTACTTC. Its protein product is CASSGPSQAKNIQYF.